The clone carrying this T cell receptor beta chain was observed a few times. At least 3 on the Clinical Activity Score was recorded for ophthalmopathy patients, who also had NOSPECS grade at least 4 and duration under 3 months. Patients were excluded for uncontrolled infection, other autoimmune disease, pregnancy or lactation. Cells are PBMCs isolated from around 9.4 ml of fresh blood. The J segment lost 6 bases and the V segment lost 5 bases, leaving 9 bases of the junction unmatched. Germline V gene data show CDR1 as SEHNR and CDR2 as FQNEAQ (reference sequence). There are 15 residues in the CDR3. The entry originates in a study of T cells in Graves' hyperthyroidism and ophthalmopathy. RNA transcripts served as the template for amplifying TCR beta CDR3 regions. When the TCR CDR3 underwent first-round RT-PCR, the HTBI primer set was used. Via MiXCR, TCRdb re-called the multiplex PCR reads, giving one row per CDR3 protein. In the table there are around 270,000 distinct CDR3 sequences, approximately 18% of which are singletons.

Material: blood. The gene calls are TRBV7-9 and TRBJ2-2; 7 bases are a match to TRBD1. The source of this sequence is a man aged 45-65 years with Graves' ophthalmopathy. The CDR3 sequence: CASSVTGAYSGELFF. In nucleotides, the CDR3 is TGTGCCAGCAGCGTCACAGGGGCCTATTCCGGGGAGCTGTTTTTT.